What follows describes a single TCR beta chain. The V gene's germline CDR1 is MDHEN and CDR2 SYDVKM. This CDR3 has 14 residues. Trimming took off 11 bases at V and 3 bases at J, with 16 bases between the two ends. This entry belongs to a study of T cell responses to AZD1222 COVID-19 vaccine. Produced via immunoSEQ multiplex PCR; TCRdb's table is partial and in-frame only. In the table there are around 180,000 clones, roughly nine tenths of which are singletons. This clonotype was sampled from an adult in good health. This sequence joins TRBV28 and TRBJ2-2, with D perhaps assigned TRBD1 or TRBD2 (6 bases each). The source was peripheral blood, collected on day 0 of AZD1222 vaccination. The CDR3 DNA follows: TGTGCCGCAAAGGGGGGACGAGACACCGGGGAGCTGTTTTTT. Amino acids: CAAKGGRDTGELFF.